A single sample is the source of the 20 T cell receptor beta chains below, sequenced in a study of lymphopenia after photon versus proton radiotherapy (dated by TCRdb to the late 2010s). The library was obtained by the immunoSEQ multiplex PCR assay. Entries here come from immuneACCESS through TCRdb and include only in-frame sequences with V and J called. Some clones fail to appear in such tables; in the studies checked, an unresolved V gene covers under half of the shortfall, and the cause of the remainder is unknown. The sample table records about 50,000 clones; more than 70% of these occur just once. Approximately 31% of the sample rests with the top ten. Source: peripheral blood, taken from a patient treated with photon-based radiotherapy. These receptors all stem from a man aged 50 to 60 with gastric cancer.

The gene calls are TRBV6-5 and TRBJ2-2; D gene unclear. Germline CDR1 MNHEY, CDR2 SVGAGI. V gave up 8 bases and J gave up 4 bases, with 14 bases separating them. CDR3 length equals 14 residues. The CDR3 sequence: CASAYRSTTGELFF. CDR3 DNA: TGTGCCAGCGCCTACAGATCGACCACCGGGGAGCTGTTTTTT.

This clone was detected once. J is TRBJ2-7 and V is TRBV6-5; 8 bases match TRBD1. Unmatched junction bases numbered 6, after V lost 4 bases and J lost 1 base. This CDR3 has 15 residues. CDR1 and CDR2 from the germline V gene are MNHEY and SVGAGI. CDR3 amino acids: CASSLRGQGSYEQYF. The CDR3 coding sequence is TGTGCCAGCAGTTTACGTGGACAGGGTTCCTACGAGCAGTACTTC.

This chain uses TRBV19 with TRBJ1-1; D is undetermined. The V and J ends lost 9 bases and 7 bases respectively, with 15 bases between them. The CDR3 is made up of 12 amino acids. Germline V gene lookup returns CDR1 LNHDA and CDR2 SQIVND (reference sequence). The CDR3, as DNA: TGTGCCAGCCCCAACGGGCGCGGTGAAGCTTTCTTT. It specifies CASPNGRGEAFF.

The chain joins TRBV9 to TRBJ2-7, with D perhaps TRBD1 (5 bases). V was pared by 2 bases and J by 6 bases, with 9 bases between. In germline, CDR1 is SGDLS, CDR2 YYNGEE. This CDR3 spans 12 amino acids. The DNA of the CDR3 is TGTGCCAGCAGCGTCGACAGAGGCGAGCAGTACTTC. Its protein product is CASSVDRGEQYF.

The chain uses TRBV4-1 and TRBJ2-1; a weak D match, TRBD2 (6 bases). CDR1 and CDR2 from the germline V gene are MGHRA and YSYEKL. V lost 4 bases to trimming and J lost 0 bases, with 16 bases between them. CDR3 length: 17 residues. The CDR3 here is CASSPGGSWSSYNEQFF. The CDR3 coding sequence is TGCGCCAGCAGCCCCGGAGGGTCGTGGAGCTCCTACAATGAGCAGTTCTTC.

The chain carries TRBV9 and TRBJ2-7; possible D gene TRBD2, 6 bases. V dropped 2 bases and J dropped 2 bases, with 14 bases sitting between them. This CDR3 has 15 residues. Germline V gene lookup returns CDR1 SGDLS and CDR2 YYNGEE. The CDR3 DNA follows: TGTGCCAGCAGCGTTAGGGGAGGAGGAACCTACGAGCAGTACTTC. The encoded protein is CASSVRGGGTYEQYF.

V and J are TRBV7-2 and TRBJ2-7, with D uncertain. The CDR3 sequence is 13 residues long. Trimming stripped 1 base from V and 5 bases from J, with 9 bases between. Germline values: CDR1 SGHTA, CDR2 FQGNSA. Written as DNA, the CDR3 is TGTGCCAGCAGCTTAGGTCAGGTTGACGAGCAGTACTTC. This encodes CASSLGQVDEQYF. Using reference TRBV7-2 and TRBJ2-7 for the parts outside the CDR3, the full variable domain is GAGVSQSPSNKVTEKGKDVELRCDPISGHTALYWYRQSLGQGLEFLIYFQGNSAPDKSGLPSDRFSAERTGGSVSTLTIQRTQQEDSAVYLCASSLGQVDEQYFGPGTRLTVT.

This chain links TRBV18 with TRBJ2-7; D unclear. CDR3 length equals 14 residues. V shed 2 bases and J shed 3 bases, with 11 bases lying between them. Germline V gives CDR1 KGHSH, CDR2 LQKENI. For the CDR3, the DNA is TGTGCCAGCTCACCATACGAGACCAACTACGAGCAGTACTTC. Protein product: CASSPYETNYEQYF.

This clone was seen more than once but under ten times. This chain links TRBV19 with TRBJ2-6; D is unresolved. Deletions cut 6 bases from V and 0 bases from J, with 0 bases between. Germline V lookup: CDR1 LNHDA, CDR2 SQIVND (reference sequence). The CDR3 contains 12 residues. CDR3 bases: TGTGCCAGTAGCTCTGGGGCCAACGTCCTGACTTTC. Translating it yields CASSSGANVLTF.

Here the CDR3 reads CAISEFGTGYEQYF. CDR3 bases: TGTGCCATCAGTGAGTTCGGGACAGGCTACGAGCAGTACTTC. The chain recombines TRBV10-3 with TRBJ2-7; TRBD1 agrees at 8 bases. CDR1 and CDR2 (germline): ENHRY, SYGVKD. With V trimmed by 1 base and J by 3 bases, 2 bases remained unmatched. This CDR3 has 14 amino acids.

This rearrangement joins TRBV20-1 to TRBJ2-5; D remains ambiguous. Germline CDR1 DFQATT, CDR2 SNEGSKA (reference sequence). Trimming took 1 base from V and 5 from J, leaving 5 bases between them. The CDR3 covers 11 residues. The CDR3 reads CSARGPETQYF. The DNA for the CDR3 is TGCAGTGCTAGAGGGCCCGAGACCCAGTACTTC.

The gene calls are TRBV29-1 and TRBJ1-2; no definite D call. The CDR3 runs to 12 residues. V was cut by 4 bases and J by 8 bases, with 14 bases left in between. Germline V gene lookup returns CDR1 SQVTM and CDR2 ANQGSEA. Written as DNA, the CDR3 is TGCAGCGTTGGGTTGGCCAGCGGAGGCTACACCTTC. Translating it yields CSVGLASGGYTF.

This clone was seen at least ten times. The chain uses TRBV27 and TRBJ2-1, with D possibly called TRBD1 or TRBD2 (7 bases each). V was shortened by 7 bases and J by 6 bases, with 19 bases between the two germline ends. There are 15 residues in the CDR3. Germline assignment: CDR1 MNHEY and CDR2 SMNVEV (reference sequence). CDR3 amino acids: CASKGGRGLSNEQFF. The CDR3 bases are TGTGCCAGCAAGGGTGGGAGGGGGCTAAGCAATGAGCAGTTCTTC.

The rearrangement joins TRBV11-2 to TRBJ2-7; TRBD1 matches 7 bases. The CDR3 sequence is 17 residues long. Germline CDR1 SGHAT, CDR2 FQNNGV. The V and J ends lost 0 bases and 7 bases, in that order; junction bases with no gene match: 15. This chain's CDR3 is CASSLDGHRGEVREQYF. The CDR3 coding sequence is TGTGCCAGCAGCTTAGATGGGCACAGGGGTGAAGTAAGGGAGCAGTACTTC.

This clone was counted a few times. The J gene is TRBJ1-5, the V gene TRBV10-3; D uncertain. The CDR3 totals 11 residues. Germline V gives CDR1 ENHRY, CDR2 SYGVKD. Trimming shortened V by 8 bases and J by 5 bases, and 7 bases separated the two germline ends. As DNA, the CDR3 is TGTGCCATCGGCAGTTATCAGCCCCAGCATTTT. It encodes CAIGSYQPQHF.

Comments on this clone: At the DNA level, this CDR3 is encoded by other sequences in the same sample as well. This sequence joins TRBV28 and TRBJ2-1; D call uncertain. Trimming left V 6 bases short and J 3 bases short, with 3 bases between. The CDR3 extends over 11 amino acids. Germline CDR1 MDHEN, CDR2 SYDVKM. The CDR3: CASSSYNEQFF. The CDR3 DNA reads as TGTGCCAGCAGCAGCTACAATGAGCAGTTCTTC.

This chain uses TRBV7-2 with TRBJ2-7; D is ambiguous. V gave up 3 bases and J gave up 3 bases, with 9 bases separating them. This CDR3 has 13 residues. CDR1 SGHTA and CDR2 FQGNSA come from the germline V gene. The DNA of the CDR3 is TGTGCCAGCAGCTTCCACGGAAACTACGAGCAGTACTTC. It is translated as CASSFHGNYEQYF.

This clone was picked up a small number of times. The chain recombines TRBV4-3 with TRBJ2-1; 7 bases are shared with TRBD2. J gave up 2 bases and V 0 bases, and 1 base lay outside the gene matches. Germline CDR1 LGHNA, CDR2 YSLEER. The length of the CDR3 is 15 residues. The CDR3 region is CASSQDAGAYNEQFF. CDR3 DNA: TGCGCCAGCAGCCAAGATGCGGGGGCCTACAATGAGCAGTTCTTC.

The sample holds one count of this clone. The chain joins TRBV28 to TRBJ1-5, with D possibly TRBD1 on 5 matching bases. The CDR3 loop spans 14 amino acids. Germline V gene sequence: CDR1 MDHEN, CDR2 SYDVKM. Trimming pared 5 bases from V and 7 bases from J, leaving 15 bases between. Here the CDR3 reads CASSTWRGVQPQHF. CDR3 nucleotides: TGTGCCAGCAGTACTTGGAGAGGGGTCCAGCCCCAGCATTTT.

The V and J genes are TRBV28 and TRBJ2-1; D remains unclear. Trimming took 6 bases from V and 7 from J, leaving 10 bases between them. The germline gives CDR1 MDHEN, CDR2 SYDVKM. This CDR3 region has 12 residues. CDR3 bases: TGTGCCAGCAGCCCGAGACGGAATGAGCAGTTCTTC. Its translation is CASSPRRNEQFF.